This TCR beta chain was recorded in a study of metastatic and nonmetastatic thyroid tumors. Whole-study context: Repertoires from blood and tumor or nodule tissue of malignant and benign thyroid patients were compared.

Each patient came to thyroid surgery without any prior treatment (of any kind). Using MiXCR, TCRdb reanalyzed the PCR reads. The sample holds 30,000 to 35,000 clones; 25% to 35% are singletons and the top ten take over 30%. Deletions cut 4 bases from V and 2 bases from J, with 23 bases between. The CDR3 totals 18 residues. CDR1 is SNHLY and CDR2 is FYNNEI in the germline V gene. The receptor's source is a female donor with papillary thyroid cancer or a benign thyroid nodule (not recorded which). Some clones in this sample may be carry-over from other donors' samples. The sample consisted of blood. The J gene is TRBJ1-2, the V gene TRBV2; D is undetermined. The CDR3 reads CASSVGFGGLRSNYGYTF. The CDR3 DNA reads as TGTGCCAGCAGTGTTGGTTTCGGCGGATTACGATCAAACTATGGCTACACCTTC.